The 27 T cell receptor beta chains below were found in one sample sequenced in a study of T cells in Graves' hyperthyroidism and ophthalmopathy. Authors of the study amplified TCR beta CDR3 regions from RNA transcripts. The HTBI set primed first-round TCR CDR3 RT-PCR. Via MiXCR, TCRdb re-called the multiplex PCR reads, giving one row per CDR3 protein. The sample holds hundreds of thousands of distinct CDR3 sequences, over 15% seen once. What was sequenced was blood. Receptors originate from a woman between 45 and 65 years old with Graves' hyperthyroidism that later progressed to Graves' ophthalmopathy.

Ten or more counts support this clonotype. The genes are TRBV9 and TRBJ2-1, with 12 bases aligning to TRBD1. Germline CDR1 and CDR2: SGDLS and YYNGEE. There are 16 residues in the CDR3. V gave up 4 bases and J gave up 7 bases; unmatched junction bases: 9. CDR3 residues: CASSNDGTGGRNEQFF. CDR3 bases: TGTGCCAGCAGCAACGACGGGACAGGGGGCAGGAATGAGCAGTTCTTC.

This clonotype turned up a few times. The V and J genes are TRBV5-1 and TRBJ2-1; 13 positions match TRBD2. Germline loops: CDR1 SGHRS, CDR2 YFSETQ. This CDR3 is built from 20 residues. Unmatched junction bases numbered 13, after V lost 4 bases and J lost 0 bases. The chain's CDR3 is CASSKLLAGGPSSSYNEQFF. The CDR3, as DNA: TGCGCCAGCAGCAAGTTACTAGCGGGGGGGCCCAGTAGCTCCTACAATGAGCAGTTCTTC.

This clonotype was picked up many times. The rearrangement links TRBV7-9 to TRBJ1-1; possible D gene TRBD1, 6 bases. This CDR3 has 14 amino acids. Germline V CDR1 and CDR2: SEHNR, FQNEAQ (reference sequence). Trimming pared 3 bases from V and 6 bases from J, leaving 14 bases between. The CDR3 loop is CASSFNRDESEAFF. CDR3 DNA sequence: TGTGCCAGCAGCTTTAACAGGGATGAATCTGAAGCTTTCTTT. The complete variable domain, with remaining parts taken from reference TRBV7-9 and TRBJ1-1, reads DTGVSQNPRHKITKRGQNVTFRCDPISEHNRLYWYRQTLGQGPEFLTYFQNEAQLEKSRLLSDRFSAERPKGSFSTLEIQRTEQGDSAMYLCASSFNRDESEAFFGQGTRLTVV.

The sample holds many counts of this clonotype. The rearrangement links TRBV20-1 to TRBJ2-7, with D maybe TRBD1 (6 bases). Germline V gene sequence: CDR1 DFQATT, CDR2 SNEGSKA (reference sequence). With 2 bases removed from V and 3 bases from J, the gap between germline ends came to 20 bases. The CDR3 covers 16 residues. The CDR3 coding sequence is TGCAGTGCTAGAAGGGGGAGCCGGGCAGGGATCTACGAGCAGTACTTC. This sequence encodes CSARRGSRAGIYEQYF.

The rearrangement links TRBV19 to TRBJ2-5, with 8 positions matching TRBD2. Unmatched junction bases numbered 10, after V lost 4 bases and J lost 0 bases. Germline loops: CDR1 LNHDA, CDR2 SQIVND (reference sequence). The CDR3 covers 17 residues. The CDR3 reads CASSTPPGLGYQETQYF. CDR3 bases: TGTGCCAGTAGTACCCCTCCGGGACTAGGCTACCAAGAGACCCAGTACTTC.

The CDR3 DNA is TGTGCCAGCAGCATCCGGGACCCAGCAACTAATGAAAAACTGTTTTTT. It is translated as CASSIRDPATNEKLFF. V and J are TRBV13 and TRBJ1-4; TRBD1 is a possible D gene (5 bases). Trimming took 5 bases from V and 0 from J, leaving 13 bases between them. The CDR3 is made up of 16 amino acids. From germline, CDR1 is PRHDT and CDR2 FYEKMQ (reference sequence). Looking up the rest from reference TRBV13 and TRBJ1-4 gives the full variable domain: AAGVIQSPRHLIKEKRETATLKCYPIPRHDTVYWYQQGPGQDPQFLISFYEKMQSDKGSIPDRFSAQQFSDYHSELNMSSLELGDSALYFCASSIRDPATNEKLFFGSGTQLSVL.

This clonotype has at least ten counts. The chain joins TRBV12-3 or TRBV12-4 to TRBJ2-1; 7 nucleotides align to TRBD1. This CDR3 comprises 15 residues. V dropped 1 base and J dropped 8; count of bases not matched to a gene: 8. This CDR3 reads CASSLEIDRVDEQFF. The CDR3 nucleotides are TGTGCCAGCAGTTTAGAAATAGACAGGGTGGATGAGCAGTTCTTC.

This clonotype was picked up a small number of times. The V call is TRBV15, the J call TRBJ1-2; 11 bases agree with TRBD1. With 1 base clipped from V and 6 bases from J, the junction kept 10 bases outside the gene matches. In germline, CDR1 is LNHNV, CDR2 YYDKDF (reference sequence). This CDR3 is 17 amino acids long. The CDR3 DNA is TGTGCCACCAGCAGAGGGACAGGGGGCCCGGCGCGGGATGGCTACACCTTC. It yields the protein CATSRGTGGPARDGYTF.

The sample holds many counts of this clonotype. The chain joins TRBV11-2 to TRBJ1-1; no clear D gene. The V gene's germline CDR1 is SGHAT and CDR2 FQNNGV. This CDR3 is built from 10 residues. Trimming pared 2 bases from V and 11 bases from J, leaving 6 bases between. CDR3 protein: CASSLRGAFF. CDR3 in DNA: TGTGCCAGCAGCTTAAGAGGGGCTTTCTTT.

This clonotype was counted many times. In nucleotides, the CDR3 is TGTGCCAGCAGCTCCACGTCGTACGGGGGCCGGTCCTACAATGAGCAGTTCTTC. Translated, it gives CASSSTSYGGRSYNEQFF. This sequence joins TRBV13 and TRBJ2-1; D may be TRBD1 or TRBD2 (6 bases each). V lost 4 bases and J 1 base, leaving 20 bases between the germline ends. This CDR3 has 18 residues. Germline values: CDR1 PRHDT, CDR2 FYEKMQ (reference sequence).

This clonotype has a handful of counts. This rearrangement joins TRBV20-1 to TRBJ2-7; D may correspond to TRBD1 or TRBD2 (5 bases each). Trimming removed 7 bases at V and 0 bases at J, with 16 bases between. Germline V lookup: CDR1 DFQATT, CDR2 SNEGSKA (reference sequence). CDR3 length: 14 residues. In DNA form, the CDR3 reads TGCAGTGTTTCCCGGGACCTTAGCTCCTACGAGCAGTACTTC. Translation gives CSVSRDLSSYEQYF.

This clonotype was picked up many times. J is TRBJ2-1 and V is TRBV6-1; D could derive from TRBD1 or TRBD2 (6 bases each). The CDR3 spans 18 residues. The V end lost 5 bases, the J end lost 0 bases, and 20 bases lay between the germline ends. Germline loops: CDR1 MNHNS, CDR2 SASEGT. In DNA form, the CDR3 reads TGTGCCAGCAGTCCAAACGGGGGCGTCGAGTTCTCCTACAATGAGCAGTTCTTC. It encodes CASSPNGGVEFSYNEQFF.

The chain's CDR3 is CSARDRGGRETQYF. Written as DNA, the CDR3 is TGCAGTGCTAGAGATCGCGGGGGCCGAGAGACCCAGTACTTC. This chain uses TRBV20-1 with TRBJ2-5; D may be TRBD2 (7 bases). From germline, CDR1 is DFQATT and CDR2 SNEGSKA (reference sequence). This CDR3 contains 14 residues. Trimming stripped 0 bases from V and 4 bases from J, with 12 bases between.

This clonotype was seen at least ten times. The chain is built from TRBV3-1 and TRBJ2-3; possibly TRBD2 for D (5 bases). The CDR3 runs 15 residues. Per germline, CDR1 LGHDT and CDR2 YNNKEL (reference sequence). V lost 4 bases and J 8 bases, leaving 19 bases between the germline ends. In nucleotides, the CDR3 is TGTGCCAGCAGCCCACCCGGACTTACTCCGGGTACGCAGTATTTT. Amino acid sequence: CASSPPGLTPGTQYF.

The V call is TRBV6-1, the J call TRBJ2-5, with D maybe TRBD1 (6 bases). Germline loops: CDR1 MNHNS, CDR2 SASEGT. CDR3 length: 13 amino acids. V was pared by 10 bases and J by 2 bases, with 14 bases between. The CDR3 sequence is CATSTGNQETQYF. DNA of the CDR3: TGTGCCACCTCTACAGGGAATCAAGAGACCCAGTACTTC.

This sequence joins TRBV27 and TRBJ2-2; TRBD1 matches 11 bases. CDR1 and CDR2 from the germline V gene are MNHEY and SMNVEV (reference sequence). Trimming at V came to 3 bases and at J to 4 bases, leaving 1 base not matched to a gene. The CDR3 extends over 15 amino acids. CDR3 nucleotides: TGTGCCAGCAGTTTCGGGACAGGGGGCACCGGGGAGCTGTTTTTT. Protein product: CASSFGTGGTGELFF.

This clonotype was seen a few times. This sequence may be a read error, since a much larger clone differs from it by one base. The rearrangement joins TRBV6-1 to TRBJ1-5; the D is unclear. CDR3 length: 15 amino acids. Germline assignment: CDR1 MNHNS and CDR2 SASEGT. Trimming left V 4 bases short and J 0 bases short, with 10 bases between. CDR3 sequence reads: CASSGGDVSNQPQHF. CDR3 nucleotides: TGTGCCAGCAGTGGAGGAGACGTTAGCAATCAGCCCCAGCATTTT.

This sequence joins TRBV6-1 and TRBJ1-6; 8 bases line up with TRBD1. J gave up 15 bases and V 6 bases, and 16 bases lay outside the gene matches. Germline CDR1 MNHNS, CDR2 SASEGT. CDR3 length: 15 residues. The CDR3 region has the DNA TGTGCCAGCAGGCTCCGGGACAGGCGGACGTCCCTCCTCCACTTT. It is translated as CASRLRDRRTSLLHF.

This clonotype was recorded at least ten times. The chain joins TRBV2 to TRBJ2-1; 7 bases are a match to TRBD2. CDR1 and CDR2 from the germline V gene are SNHLY and FYNNEI. This CDR3 has 15 amino acids. V gave up 2 bases and J gave up 8 bases; unmatched junction bases: 9. CDR3 region: CASSELSGAGDEQFF. The CDR3 DNA sequence: TGTGCCAGCAGTGAACTCAGCGGGGCGGGGGATGAGCAGTTCTTC. The full variable domain, completed using reference TRBV2 and TRBJ2-1, is EPEVTQTPSHQVTQMGQEVILRCVPISNHLYFYWYRQILGQKVEFLVSFYNNEISEKSEIFDDQFSVERPDGSNFTLKIRSTKLEDSAMYFCASSELSGAGDEQFFGPGTRLTVL.

This clonotype was seen repeatedly, ten times or more. The chain uses TRBV6-2 or TRBV6-3 and TRBJ1-2; the D gene is possibly TRBD1 (5 bases). Trimming stripped 2 bases from V and 3 bases from J, with 7 bases between. The CDR3 sequence is 13 residues long. Germline CDR1 MNHEY, CDR2 SVGEGT. The CDR3 reads CASSYGGDYGYTF. For the CDR3, the DNA is TGTGCCAGCAGTTACGGAGGGGACTATGGCTACACCTTC.

This clonotype has a handful of counts. The chain uses TRBV6-2 or TRBV6-3 and TRBJ1-1; 9 bases agree with TRBD1. With 5 bases clipped from V and 4 bases from J, the junction kept 8 bases outside the gene matches. Germline lookup yields CDR1 MNHEY and CDR2 SVGEGT. This CDR3 region has 15 residues. The CDR3 nucleotides read TGTGCCAGCAGTACAGACAGGGGGTGGGGCACTGAAGCTTTCTTT. Its translation is CASSTDRGWGTEAFF.

In this sample, this clonotype turned up a few times. The rearrangement joins TRBV7-9 to TRBJ2-2; the D is unclear. Trimming pared 6 bases from V and 6 bases from J, leaving 11 bases between. The germline gives CDR1 SEHNR, CDR2 FQNEAQ (reference sequence). This CDR3 contains 13 residues. CDR3 sequence reads: CASSPFGAGELFF. The DNA of the CDR3 is TGTGCCAGCAGTCCTTTTGGGGCCGGGGAGCTGTTTTTT.

The chain has TRBV20-1 and TRBJ2-7; D is unclear. CDR3 length equals 12 residues. Germline V lookup: CDR1 DFQATT, CDR2 SNEGSKA (reference sequence). V was clipped by 1 base and J by 2 bases, with 6 bases between them. The CDR3 bases are TGCAGTGCTAGAGGACGGGCCTACGAGCAGTACTTC. It yields the protein CSARGRAYEQYF.

Comments on this clonotype: This may be a read error, as it is one base from a much larger clone. The gene calls are TRBV27 and TRBJ1-2; D unresolved. The CDR3 contains 13 residues. Trimming removed 5 bases at V and 6 bases at J, with 13 bases between. Germline V CDR1 and CDR2: MNHEY, SMNVEV (reference sequence). CDR3 sequence: CASSPTVDDGYTF. The CDR3 bases are TGTGCCAGCAGTCCTACTGTGGACGATGGCTACACCTTC.

This clonotype was recorded many times. This chain connects TRBV5-1 to TRBJ2-1; 12 positions agree with TRBD1. This CDR3 spans 17 amino acids. Germline V gives CDR1 SGHRS, CDR2 YFSETQ. Unmatched junction bases numbered 10, after V lost 1 base and J lost 8 bases. The CDR3 sequence is CASSLRLSGQGAHEQFF. CDR3 nucleotide sequence: TGCGCCAGCAGCTTGAGACTTTCGGGACAGGGGGCCCATGAGCAGTTCTTC.

This clonotype was counted ten times or more. This chain uses TRBV3-1 with TRBJ2-1; 8 bases map to TRBD2. The CDR3 loop spans 16 amino acids. V dropped 0 bases and J dropped 2; count of bases not matched to a gene: 3. Germline values: CDR1 LGHDT, CDR2 YNNKEL (reference sequence). The CDR3 loop reads CASSQDTGGAYNEQFF. In DNA, the CDR3 is TGTGCCAGCAGCCAAGATACCGGGGGGGCCTACAATGAGCAGTTCTTC.

This clonotype was counted ten times or more. J is TRBJ2-7 and V is TRBV20-1; possible D gene TRBD1, 5 bases. Germline CDR1 reads DFQATT; CDR2 reads SNEGSKA (reference sequence). Trimming shortened V by 4 bases and J by 1 base, and 11 bases separated the two germline ends. This CDR3 contains 13 residues. The DNA of the CDR3 is TGCAGTGCTAACCTTCGGACATCCTACGAGCAGTACTTC. Residues: CSANLRTSYEQYF.